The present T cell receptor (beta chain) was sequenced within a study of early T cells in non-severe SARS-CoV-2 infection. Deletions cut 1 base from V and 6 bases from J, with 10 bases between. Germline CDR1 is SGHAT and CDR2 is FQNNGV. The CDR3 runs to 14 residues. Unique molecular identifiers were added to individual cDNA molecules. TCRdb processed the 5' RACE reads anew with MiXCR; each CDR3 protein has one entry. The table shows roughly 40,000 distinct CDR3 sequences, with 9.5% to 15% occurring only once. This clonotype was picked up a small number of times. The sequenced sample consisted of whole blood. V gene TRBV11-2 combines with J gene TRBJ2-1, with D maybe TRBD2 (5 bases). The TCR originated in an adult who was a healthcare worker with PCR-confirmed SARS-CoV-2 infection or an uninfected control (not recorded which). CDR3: CASSLGEKTNEQFF. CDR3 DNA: TGTGCCAGCAGCTTAGGGGAGAAGACCAATGAGCAGTTCTTC.